This T cell receptor (beta chain) is drawn from a study of metastatic and nonmetastatic thyroid tumors. The table lists this clone with many counts. MiXCR was used by TCRdb to re-call the PCR reads. This table has 25,000 or so clones, around a sixth appearing once. V gave up 1 base and J gave up 4 bases, with 13 bases separating them. The CDR3 is 15 amino acids. Germline V gives CDR1 KGHSH, CDR2 LQKENI. Treatment of any kind had been given to no patient before thyroid surgery. This chain connects TRBV18 to TRBJ2-5; perhaps TRBD2 as D (5 bases). The sequencing input was blood. This receptor was identified in a female donor with papillary thyroid cancer or a benign thyroid nodule (not recorded which). Some clones in this sample may be carry-over from other donors' samples. CDR3: CASSPRLSVGETQYF. In DNA form, the CDR3 reads TGTGCCAGCTCACCACGCCTTAGCGTTGGAGAGACCCAGTACTTC.